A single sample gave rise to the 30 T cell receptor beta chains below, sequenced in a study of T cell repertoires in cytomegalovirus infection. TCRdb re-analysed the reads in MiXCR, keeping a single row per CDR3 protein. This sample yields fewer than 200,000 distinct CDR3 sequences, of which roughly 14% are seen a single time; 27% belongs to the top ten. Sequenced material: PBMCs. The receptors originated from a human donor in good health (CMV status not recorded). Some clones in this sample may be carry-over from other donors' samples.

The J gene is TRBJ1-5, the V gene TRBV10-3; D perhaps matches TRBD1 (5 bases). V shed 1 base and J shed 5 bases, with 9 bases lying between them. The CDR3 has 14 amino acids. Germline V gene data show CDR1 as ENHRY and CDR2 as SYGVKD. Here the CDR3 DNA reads TGTGCCATCAGTGAGTTGAGGGGCGATCAGCCCCAGCATTTT. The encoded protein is CAISELRGDQPQHF.

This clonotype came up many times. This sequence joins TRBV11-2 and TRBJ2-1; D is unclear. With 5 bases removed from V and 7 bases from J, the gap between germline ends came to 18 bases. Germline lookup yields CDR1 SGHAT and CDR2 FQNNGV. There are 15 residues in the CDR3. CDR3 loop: CASSLRVNPVNEQFF. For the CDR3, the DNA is TGTGCCAGCAGCCTAAGGGTAAATCCCGTTAATGAGCAGTTCTTC.

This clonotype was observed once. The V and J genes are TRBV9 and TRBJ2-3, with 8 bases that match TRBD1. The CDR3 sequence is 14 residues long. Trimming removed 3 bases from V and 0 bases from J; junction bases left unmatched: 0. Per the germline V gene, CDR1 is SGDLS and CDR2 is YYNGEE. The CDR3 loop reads CASSDRGSTDTQYF. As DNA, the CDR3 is TGTGCCAGCAGCGACAGGGGGAGCACAGATACGCAGTATTTT.

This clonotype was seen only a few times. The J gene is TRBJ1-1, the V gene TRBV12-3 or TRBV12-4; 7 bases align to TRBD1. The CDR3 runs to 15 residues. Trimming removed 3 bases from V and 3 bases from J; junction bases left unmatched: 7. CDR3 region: CASSFSPGTDTEAFF. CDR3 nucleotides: TGTGCCAGCAGTTTCTCACCCGGGACAGACACTGAAGCTTTCTTT.

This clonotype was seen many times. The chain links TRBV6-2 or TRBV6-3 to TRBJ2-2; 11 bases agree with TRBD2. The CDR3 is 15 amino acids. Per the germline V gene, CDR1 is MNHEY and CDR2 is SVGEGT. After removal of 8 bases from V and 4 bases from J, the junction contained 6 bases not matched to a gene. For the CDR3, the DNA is TGTGCCAGCGGCAATAGCGGGAGGGCCACCGGGGAGCTGTTTTTT. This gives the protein CASGNSGRATGELFF.

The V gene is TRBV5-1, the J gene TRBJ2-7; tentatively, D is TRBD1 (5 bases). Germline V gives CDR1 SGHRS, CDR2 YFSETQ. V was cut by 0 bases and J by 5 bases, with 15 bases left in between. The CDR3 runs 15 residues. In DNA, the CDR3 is TGCGCCAGCAGCTTGGAAGCGCAGGGTTTCGACGAGCAGTACTTC. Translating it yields CASSLEAQGFDEQYF.

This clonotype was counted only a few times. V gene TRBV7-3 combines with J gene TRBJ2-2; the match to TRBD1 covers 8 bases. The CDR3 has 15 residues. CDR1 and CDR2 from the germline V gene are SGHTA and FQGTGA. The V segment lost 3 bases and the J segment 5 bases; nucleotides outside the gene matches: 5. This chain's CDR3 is CASSLTGVVTGELFF. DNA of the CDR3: TGTGCCAGCAGCTTGACAGGGGTTGTTACCGGGGAGCTGTTTTTT.

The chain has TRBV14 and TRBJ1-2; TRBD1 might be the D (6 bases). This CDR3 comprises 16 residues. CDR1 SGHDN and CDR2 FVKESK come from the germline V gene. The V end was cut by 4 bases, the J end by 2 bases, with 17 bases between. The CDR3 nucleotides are TGTGCCAGCAGCCGAAGTGGCGGGGGCGCCAACTATGGCTACACCTTC. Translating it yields CASSRSGGGANYGYTF.

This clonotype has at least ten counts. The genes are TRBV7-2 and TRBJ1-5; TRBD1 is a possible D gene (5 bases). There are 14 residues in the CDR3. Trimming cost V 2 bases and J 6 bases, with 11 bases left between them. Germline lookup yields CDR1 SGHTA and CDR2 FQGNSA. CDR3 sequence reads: CASSLRLGGQPQHF. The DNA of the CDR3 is TGTGCCAGCAGCTTAAGGTTGGGGGGTCAGCCCCAGCATTTT. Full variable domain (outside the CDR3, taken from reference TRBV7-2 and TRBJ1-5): GAGVSQSPSNKVTEKGKDVELRCDPISGHTALYWYRQSLGQGLEFLIYFQGNSAPDKSGLPSDRFSAERTGGSVSTLTIQRTQQEDSAVYLCASSLRLGGQPQHFGDGTRLSIL.

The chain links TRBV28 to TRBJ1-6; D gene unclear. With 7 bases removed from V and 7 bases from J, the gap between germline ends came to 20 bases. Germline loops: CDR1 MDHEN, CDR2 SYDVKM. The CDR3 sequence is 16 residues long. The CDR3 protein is CASIPGPGSPNSPLHF. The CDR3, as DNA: TGTGCCAGCATTCCCGGACCCGGGTCCCCAAATTCACCCCTCCACTTT.

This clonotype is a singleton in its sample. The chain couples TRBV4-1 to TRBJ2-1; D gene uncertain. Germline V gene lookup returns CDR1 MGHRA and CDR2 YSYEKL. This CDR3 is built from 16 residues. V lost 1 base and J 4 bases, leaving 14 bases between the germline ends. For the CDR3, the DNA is TGCGCCAGCAGCCAAGCAAAAAAGCGTCCTTACAATGAGCAGTTCTTC. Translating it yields CASSQAKKRPYNEQFF.

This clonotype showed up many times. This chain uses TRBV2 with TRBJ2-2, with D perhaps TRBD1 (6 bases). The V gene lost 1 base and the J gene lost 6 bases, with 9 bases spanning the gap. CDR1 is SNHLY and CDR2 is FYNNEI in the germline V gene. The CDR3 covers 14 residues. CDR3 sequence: CASSEGQAAGELFF. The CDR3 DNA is TGTGCCAGCAGTGAAGGACAGGCGGCCGGGGAGCTGTTTTTT.

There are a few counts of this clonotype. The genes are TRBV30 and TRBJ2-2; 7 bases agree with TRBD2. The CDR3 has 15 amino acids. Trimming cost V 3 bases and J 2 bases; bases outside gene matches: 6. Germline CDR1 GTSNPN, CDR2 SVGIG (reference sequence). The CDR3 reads CAWSAGTKNTGELFF. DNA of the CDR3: TGTGCCTGGAGCGCCGGGACTAAAAACACCGGGGAGCTGTTTTTT.

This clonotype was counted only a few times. CDR3 nucleotides: TGTGCCAGTAGTGCATCCAGGGGGCGGAGCTATGGCTACACCTTC. Its protein product is CASSASRGRSYGYTF. The chain links TRBV19 to TRBJ1-2, with 8 bases matching TRBD1. J lost 4 bases, V lost 5 bases, and 9 bases had no gene match. The CDR3 is 15 residues long. CDR1 and CDR2 from the germline V gene are LNHDA and SQIVND (reference sequence). Drawing the rest from reference TRBV19 and TRBJ1-2, the complete variable domain is DGGITQSPKYLFRKEGQNVTLSCEQNLNHDAMYWYRQDPGQGLRLIYYSQIVNDFQKGDIAEGYSVSREKKESFPLTVTSAQKNPTAFYLCASSASRGRSYGYTFGSGTRLTVV.

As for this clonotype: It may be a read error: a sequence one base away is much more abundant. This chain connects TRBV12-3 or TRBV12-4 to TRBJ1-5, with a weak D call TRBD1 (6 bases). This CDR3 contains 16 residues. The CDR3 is CASSSIPGQYNRPQHF. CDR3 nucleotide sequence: TGTGCCAGCAGTTCCATACCGGGACAATACAATCGGCCCCAGCATTTT.

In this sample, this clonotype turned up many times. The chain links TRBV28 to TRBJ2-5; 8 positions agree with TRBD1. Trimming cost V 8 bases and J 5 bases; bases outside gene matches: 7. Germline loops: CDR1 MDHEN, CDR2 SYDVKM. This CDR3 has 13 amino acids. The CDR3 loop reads CASWQGAEETQYF. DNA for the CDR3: TGTGCCAGCTGGCAGGGGGCAGAGGAGACCCAGTACTTC.

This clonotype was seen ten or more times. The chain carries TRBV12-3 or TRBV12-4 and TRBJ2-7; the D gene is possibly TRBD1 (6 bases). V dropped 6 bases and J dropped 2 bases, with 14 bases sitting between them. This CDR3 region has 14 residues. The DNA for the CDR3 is TGTGCCAGCAGGCTAGCCGGACAGACCTACGAGCAGTACTTC. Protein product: CASRLAGQTYEQYF.

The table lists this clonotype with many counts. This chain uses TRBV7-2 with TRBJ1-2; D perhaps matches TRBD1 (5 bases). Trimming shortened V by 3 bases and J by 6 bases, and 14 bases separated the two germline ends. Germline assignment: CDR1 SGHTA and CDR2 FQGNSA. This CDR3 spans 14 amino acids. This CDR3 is CASSFTTGTDGYTF. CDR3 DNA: TGTGCCAGCAGCTTTACTACCGGGACGGATGGCTACACCTTC.

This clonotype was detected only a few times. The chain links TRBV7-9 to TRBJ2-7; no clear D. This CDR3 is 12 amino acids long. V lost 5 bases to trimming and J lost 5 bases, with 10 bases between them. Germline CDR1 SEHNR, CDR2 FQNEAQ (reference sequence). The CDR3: CASSPINHEQYF. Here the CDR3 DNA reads TGTGCCAGCAGCCCTATTAATCACGAGCAGTACTTC.

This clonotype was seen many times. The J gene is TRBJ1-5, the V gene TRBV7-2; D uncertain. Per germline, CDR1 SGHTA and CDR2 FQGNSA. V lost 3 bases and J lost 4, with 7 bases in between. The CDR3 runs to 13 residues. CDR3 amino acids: CASSFAGNQPQHF. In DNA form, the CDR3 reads TGTGCCAGCAGCTTCGCGGGAAATCAGCCCCAGCATTTT.

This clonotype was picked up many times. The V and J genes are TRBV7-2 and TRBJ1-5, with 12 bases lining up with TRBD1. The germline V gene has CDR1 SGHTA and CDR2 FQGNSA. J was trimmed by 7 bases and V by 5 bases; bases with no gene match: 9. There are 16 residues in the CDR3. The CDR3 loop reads CASSRAGTGGGQPQHF. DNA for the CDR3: TGTGCCAGCAGCAGGGCCGGGACAGGGGGCGGACAGCCCCAGCATTTT.

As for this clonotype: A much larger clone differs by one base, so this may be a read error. The CDR3 region is CVSSRKLGQGSSYEQYF. The CDR3 bases are TGTGTCAGCAGTCGAAAGCTTGGACAGGGGAGCTCCTACGAGCAGTACTTC. The chain couples TRBV7-4 to TRBJ2-7, with 9 bases lining up with TRBD1. This CDR3 spans 17 amino acids. From germline, CDR1 is SGHVT and CDR2 SQSDAQ.

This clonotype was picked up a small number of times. CDR3 sequence reads: CASSQVRDNSYEQYF. CDR3 DNA sequence: TGTGCCAGCAGCCAAGTCCGGGACAACTCCTACGAGCAGTACTTC. This sequence joins TRBV14 and TRBJ2-7; tentative D call: TRBD1 (6 bases). Trimming shortened V by 1 base and J by 0 bases, and 10 bases separated the two germline ends. Germline V gene lookup returns CDR1 SGHDN and CDR2 FVKESK. CDR3 length: 15 amino acids. Variable domain in full (rest from reference TRBV14 and TRBJ2-7): EAGVTQFPSHSVIEKGQTVTLRCDPISGHDNLYWYRRVMGKEIKFLLHFVKESKQDESGMPNNRFLAERTGGTYSTLKVQPAELEDSGVYFCASSQVRDNSYEQYFGPGTRLTVT.

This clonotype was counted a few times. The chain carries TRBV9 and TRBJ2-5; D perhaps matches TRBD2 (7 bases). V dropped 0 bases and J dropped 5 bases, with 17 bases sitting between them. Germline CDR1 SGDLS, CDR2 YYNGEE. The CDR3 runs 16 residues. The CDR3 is CASSVATRGARETQYF. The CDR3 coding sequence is TGTGCCAGCAGCGTAGCTACCCGGGGGGCTAGGGAGACCCAGTACTTC. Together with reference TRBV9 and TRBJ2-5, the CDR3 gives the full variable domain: DSGVTQTPKHLITATGQRVTLRCSPRSGDLSVYWYQQSLDQGLQFLIQYYNGEERAKGNILERFSAQQFPDLHSELNLSSLELGDSALYFCASSVATRGARETQYFGPGTRLLVL.

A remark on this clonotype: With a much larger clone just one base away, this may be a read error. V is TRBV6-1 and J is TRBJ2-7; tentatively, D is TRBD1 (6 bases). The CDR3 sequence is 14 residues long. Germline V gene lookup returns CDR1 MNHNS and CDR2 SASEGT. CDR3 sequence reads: CACSSGTYIYEQYF. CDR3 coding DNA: TGTGCCTGCAGCTCCGGGACATATATCTACGAGCAGTACTTC.

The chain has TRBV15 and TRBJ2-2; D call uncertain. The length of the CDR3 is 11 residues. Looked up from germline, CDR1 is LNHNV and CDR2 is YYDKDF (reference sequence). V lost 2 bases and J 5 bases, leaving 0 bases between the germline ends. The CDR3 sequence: CATSRTGELFF. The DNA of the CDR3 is TGTGCCACCAGCAGAACCGGGGAGCTGTTTTTT.

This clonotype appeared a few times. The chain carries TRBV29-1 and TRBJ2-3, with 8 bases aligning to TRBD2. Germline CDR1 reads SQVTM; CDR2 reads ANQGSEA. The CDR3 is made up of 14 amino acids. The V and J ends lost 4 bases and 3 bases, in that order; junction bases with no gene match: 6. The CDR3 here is CSVGSSGRTDTQYF. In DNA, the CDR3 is TGCAGCGTTGGATCCAGCGGGAGAACAGATACGCAGTATTTT.

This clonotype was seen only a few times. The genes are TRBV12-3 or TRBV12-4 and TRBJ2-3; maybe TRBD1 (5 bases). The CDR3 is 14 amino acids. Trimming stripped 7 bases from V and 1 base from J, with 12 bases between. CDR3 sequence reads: CASTPEGGTDTQYF. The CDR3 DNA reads TGTGCCAGCACCCCGGAAGGGGGCACAGATACGCAGTATTTT.

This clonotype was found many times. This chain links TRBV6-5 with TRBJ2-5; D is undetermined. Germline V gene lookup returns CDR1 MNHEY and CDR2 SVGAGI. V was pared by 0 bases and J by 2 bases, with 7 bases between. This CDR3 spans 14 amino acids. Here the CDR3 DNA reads TGTGCCAGCAGTTACTCACCGGTTCAAGAGACCCAGTACTTC. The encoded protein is CASSYSPVQETQYF.

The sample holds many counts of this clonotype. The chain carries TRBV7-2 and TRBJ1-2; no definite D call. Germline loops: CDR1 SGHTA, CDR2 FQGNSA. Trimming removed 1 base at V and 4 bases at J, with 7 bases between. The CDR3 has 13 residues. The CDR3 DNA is TGTGCCAGCAGCTTAGTCGTCAGCTATGGCTACACCTTC. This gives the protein CASSLVVSYGYTF. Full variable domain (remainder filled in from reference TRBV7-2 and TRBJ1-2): GAGVSQSPSNKVTEKGKDVELRCDPISGHTALYWYRQSLGQGLEFLIYFQGNSAPDKSGLPSDRFSAERTGGSVSTLTIQRTQQEDSAVYLCASSLVVSYGYTFGSGTRLTVV.